What follows are 16 T cell receptor beta chains derived from one specimen sequenced in a study of spatial heterogeneity in lung cancer (dated by TCRdb to the late 2010s). The library relied on 5' RACE. Sequenced using a NextSeq 500. TCRdb reprocessing: public reads trimmed at Q25 with fastp, clones called with MiXCR, in-frame beta chains kept. All rows with the same CDR3 protein become a single entry with the most common DNA and genes. This sample lists over 45,000 distinct CDR3 sequences; around 5.2% were detected once. Around 10% of the sample goes to the ten largest clones. Interpreted using the paper, the time point label stands for: sample taken at primary tumor resection. Without any cell sorting, TCR sequencing was performed on whole RNA extracted either from tumor and nontumor lung tissue or from cryopreserved PBMC samples. The specimen was PBMCs, collected at surgery. The receptors were gathered from a male donor with early-stage non-small cell lung cancer.

This clonotype was observed many times. The genes are TRBV5-5 and TRBJ2-5; 10 bases match TRBD1. V lost 0 bases and J lost 7; bases outside the gene matches: 12. CDR1 and CDR2 from the germline V gene are SGHKS and YYEKEE (reference sequence). The CDR3 is 17 amino acids. DNA for the CDR3: TGTGCCAGCAGCTTGGCTGGGACAGGGGTCCCCAAAGGGACCCAGTACTTC. Its translation is CASSLAGTGVPKGTQYF.

The sample holds many counts of this clonotype. The chain has TRBV5-4 and TRBJ1-4; D uncertain. CDR1 and CDR2 from the germline V gene are SGHNT and YYREEE (reference sequence). There are 14 residues in the CDR3. Trimming took off 4 bases at V and 4 bases at J, with 11 bases between the two ends. Here the CDR3 reads CASSLWTHNEKLFF. The CDR3 DNA follows: TGTGCCAGCAGCCTATGGACTCATAATGAAAAACTGTTTTTT.

This sequence joins TRBV2 and TRBJ2-3, with 11 bases lining up with TRBD2. CDR1 is SNHLY, CDR2 FYNNEI, per germline. This CDR3 is built from 16 residues. V lost 5 bases and J lost 2; bases outside the gene matches: 6. The CDR3 protein is CASSKGLAVPTDTQYF. CDR3 DNA: TGTGCCAGCAGTAAGGGACTAGCGGTACCCACAGATACGCAGTATTTT. The full variable domain, in which reference TRBV2 and TRBJ2-3 provide the parts outside the CDR3, is EPEVTQTPSHQVTQMGQEVILRCVPISNHLYFYWYRQILGQKVEFLVSFYNNEISEKSEIFDDQFSVERPDGSNFTLKIRSTKLEDSAMYFCASSKGLAVPTDTQYFGPGTRLTVL.

This clonotype has at least ten counts. The genes are TRBV18 and TRBJ1-2; 7 bases align to TRBD1. Per the germline V gene, CDR1 is KGHSH and CDR2 is LQKENI. Trimming removed 3 bases from V and 2 bases from J; junction bases left unmatched: 6. This CDR3 comprises 15 residues. CDR3 sequence: CASSPGQDPNYGYTF. In nucleotides, the CDR3 is TGTGCCAGCTCACCTGGACAGGACCCAAACTATGGCTACACCTTC.

This clonotype showed up many times. The genes are TRBV24-1 and TRBJ2-3; 9 bases are a match to TRBD2. The CDR3 consists of 15 residues. The germline V gene encodes CDR1 KGHDR and CDR2 SFDVKD. Trimming at V came to 3 bases and at J to 7 bases, leaving 7 bases not matched to a gene. In nucleotides, the CDR3 is TGTGCCACCAGTGATAGGTGGCGGGAGGGTTATACGCAGTATTTT. This translates into CATSDRWREGYTQYF.

This clonotype was observed many times. The chain uses TRBV28 and TRBJ1-6; no definite D call. The ends were cut back, 5 bases at V and 0 bases at J, with 17 bases in the middle. Germline loops: CDR1 MDHEN, CDR2 SYDVKM. The CDR3 contains 18 residues. The CDR3 coding sequence is TGTGCCAGCAGTCCCATCGGACTCGGAAGCTCCTATAATTCACCCCTCCACTTT. Its translation: CASSPIGLGSSYNSPLHF.

This clonotype was recorded at least ten times. The V gene is TRBV6-5, the J gene TRBJ1-2; 12 bases align to TRBD1. Germline CDR1 is MNHEY and CDR2 is SVGAGI. This CDR3 has 16 amino acids. The ends lost 2 bases at V and 8 bases at J; junction bases unmatched: 9. CDR3: CASSYGGTGGTRGYTF. The DNA of the CDR3 is TGTGCCAGCAGTTACGGTGGGACAGGGGGCACGCGGGGCTACACCTTC.

This clonotype was recorded at least ten times. Germline and junction disagree at one end, which may indicate a read error. J is TRBJ2-3 and V is TRBV18; the D gene is possibly TRBD2 (5 bases). Germline CDR1 KGHSH, CDR2 LQKENI. The CDR3 has 13 residues. Here the CDR3 reads CASSPPRAGGKHF. CDR3 DNA: TGTGCCAGCTCACCACCGAGGGCCGGTGGTAAGCATTTT.

This clonotype showed up many times. The chain is built from TRBV27 and TRBJ1-5; D call uncertain. This CDR3 contains 18 residues. V gave up 6 bases and J gave up 0 bases, with 21 bases separating them. CDR1 and CDR2 (germline): MNHEY, SMNVEV (reference sequence). CDR3 DNA: TGTGCCAGCAGCTCTCTCCTTGGTGGACCGTCTAGCAATCAGCCCCAGCATTTT. It yields the protein CASSSLLGGPSSNQPQHF.

Ten or more counts support this clonotype. The chain has TRBV5-1 and TRBJ2-5, with TRBD1 as a possible D gene (7 bases). The V gene's germline CDR1 is SGHRS and CDR2 YFSETQ. The CDR3 has 16 residues. V gave up 3 bases and J gave up 4 bases, with 19 bases separating them. The CDR3 region is CASSSHRQGGGETQYF. The CDR3 DNA follows: TGCGCCAGCAGCTCACACAGACAGGGAGGCGGAGAGACCCAGTACTTC.

This clonotype was seen repeatedly, ten times or more. This chain links TRBV23-1 with TRBJ2-7, with a weak D call TRBD2 (5 bases). TRBV23-1 is filed as an ORF, its function uncertain. V lost 1 base and J 7 bases, leaving 11 bases between the germline ends. The CDR3 loop spans 13 amino acids. CDR3 in DNA: TGCGCCAGCAGTCAATTGTGGGAGTGGGAGCAGTACTTC. Amino acids: CASSQLWEWEQYF.

The chain recombines TRBV5-1 with TRBJ2-1; 8 positions agree with TRBD1. Germline V lookup: CDR1 SGHRS, CDR2 YFSETQ. This CDR3 has 15 amino acids. V trimming: 2 bases; J trimming: 2 bases; junction bases outside the gene matches: 3. In DNA form, the CDR3 reads TGCGCCAGCAGCTTAAAGACAGGGGCCTACAATGAGCAGTTCTTC. It encodes CASSLKTGAYNEQFF.

This clonotype was recorded many times. The V call is TRBV7-6, the J call TRBJ2-3; 12 bases are a match to TRBD2. The CDR3 extends over 16 amino acids. Trimming at V came to 5 bases and at J to 1 base, leaving 4 bases not matched to a gene. Looked up from germline, CDR1 is SGHVS and CDR2 is FNYEAQ. This chain's CDR3 is CASSPGLAGRTDTQYF. DNA of the CDR3: TGTGCCAGCAGCCCCGGACTAGCGGGACGCACAGATACGCAGTATTTT.

This clonotype was detected ten times or more. The chain joins TRBV5-1 to TRBJ2-5; D is perhaps TRBD1 or TRBD2 (6 bases each). CDR3 size: 13 residues. CDR1 is SGHRS and CDR2 is YFSETQ in the germline V gene. Trimming took off 5 bases at V and 4 bases at J, with 12 bases between the two ends. The CDR3 is CASSGGGGETQYF. As DNA, the CDR3 is TGCGCCAGCAGTGGTGGAGGGGGAGAGACCCAGTACTTC. Combining the CDR3 with reference TRBV5-1 and TRBJ2-5 gives the whole variable domain KAGVTQTPRYLIKTRGQQVTLSCSPISGHRSVSWYQQTPGQGLQFLFEYFSETQRNKGNFPGRFSGRQFSNSRSEMNVSTLELGDSALYLCASSGGGGETQYFGPGTRLLVL.

This clonotype was detected many times. V and J are TRBV20-1 and TRBJ2-3; possibly TRBD2 for D (6 bases). V was pared by 5 bases and J by 3 bases, with 18 bases between. The CDR3 covers 15 residues. Per the germline V gene, CDR1 is DFQATT and CDR2 is SNEGSKA (reference sequence). CDR3 nucleotide sequence: TGCAGTGCTCGAGCACTAGCTGGGCCGACAGATACGCAGTATTTT. Translation: CSARALAGPTDTQYF.

There are many counts of this clonotype. V gene TRBV3-1 combines with J gene TRBJ1-5, with 8 bases lining up with TRBD1. CDR1 and CDR2 (germline): LGHDT, YNNKEL (reference sequence). This CDR3 spans 14 amino acids. Trimming at V came to 4 bases and at J to 2 bases, leaving 1 base not matched to a gene. CDR3 protein: CASSRGQGNQPQHF. DNA for the CDR3: TGTGCCAGCAGCCGGGGACAGGGCAATCAGCCCCAGCATTTT.